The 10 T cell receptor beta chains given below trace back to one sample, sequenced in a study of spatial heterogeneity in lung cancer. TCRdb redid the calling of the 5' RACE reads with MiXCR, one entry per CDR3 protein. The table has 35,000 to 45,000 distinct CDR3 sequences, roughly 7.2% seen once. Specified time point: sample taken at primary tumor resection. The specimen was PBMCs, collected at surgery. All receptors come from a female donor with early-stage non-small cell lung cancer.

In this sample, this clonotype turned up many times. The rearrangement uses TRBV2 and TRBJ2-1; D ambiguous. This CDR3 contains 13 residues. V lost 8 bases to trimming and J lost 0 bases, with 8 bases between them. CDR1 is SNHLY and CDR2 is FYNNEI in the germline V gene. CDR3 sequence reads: CASVRVSYNEQFF. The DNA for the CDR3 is TGTGCCAGCGTAAGGGTCTCCTACAATGAGCAGTTCTTC.

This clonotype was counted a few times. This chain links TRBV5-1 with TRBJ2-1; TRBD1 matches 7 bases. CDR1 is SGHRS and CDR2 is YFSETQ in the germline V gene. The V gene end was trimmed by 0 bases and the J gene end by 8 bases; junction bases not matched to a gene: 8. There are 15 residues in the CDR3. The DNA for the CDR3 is TGCGCCAGCAGCTTGGAGGGGGCCCCCCACCATGAGCAGTTCTTC. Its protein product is CASSLEGAPHHEQFF.

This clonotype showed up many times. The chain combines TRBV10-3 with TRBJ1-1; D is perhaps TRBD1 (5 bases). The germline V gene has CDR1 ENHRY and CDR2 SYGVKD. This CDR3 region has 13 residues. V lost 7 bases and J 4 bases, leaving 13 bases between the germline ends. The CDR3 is CAITEDGGTEAFF. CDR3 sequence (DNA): TGTGCCATCACCGAGGACGGGGGCACTGAAGCTTTCTTT.

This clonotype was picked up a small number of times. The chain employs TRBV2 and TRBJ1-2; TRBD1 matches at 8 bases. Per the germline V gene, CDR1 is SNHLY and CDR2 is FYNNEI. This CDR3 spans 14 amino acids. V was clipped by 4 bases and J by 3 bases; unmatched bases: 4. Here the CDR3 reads CASSALTGDYGYTF. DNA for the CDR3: TGTGCCAGCAGTGCCCTGACAGGGGACTATGGCTACACCTTC. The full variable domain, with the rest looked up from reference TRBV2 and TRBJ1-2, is EPEVTQTPSHQVTQMGQEVILRCVPISNHLYFYWYRQILGQKVEFLVSFYNNEISEKSEIFDDQFSVERPDGSNFTLKIRSTKLEDSAMYFCASSALTGDYGYTFGSGTRLTVV.

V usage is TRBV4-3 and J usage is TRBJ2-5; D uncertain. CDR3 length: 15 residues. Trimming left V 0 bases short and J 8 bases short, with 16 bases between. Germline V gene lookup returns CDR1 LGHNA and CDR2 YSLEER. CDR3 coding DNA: TGCGCCAGCAGCCAAGATCCAGGCCATATTGGCACCCAGTACTTC. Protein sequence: CASSQDPGHIGTQYF.

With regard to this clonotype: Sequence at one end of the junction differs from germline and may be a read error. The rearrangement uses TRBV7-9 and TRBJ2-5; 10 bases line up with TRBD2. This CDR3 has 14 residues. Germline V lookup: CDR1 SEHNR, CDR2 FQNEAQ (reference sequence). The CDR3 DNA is TGTGCCAGCAGTTTAGGACTAGCGGAAGAGACCCAGTACTTC. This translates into CASSLGLAEETQYF.

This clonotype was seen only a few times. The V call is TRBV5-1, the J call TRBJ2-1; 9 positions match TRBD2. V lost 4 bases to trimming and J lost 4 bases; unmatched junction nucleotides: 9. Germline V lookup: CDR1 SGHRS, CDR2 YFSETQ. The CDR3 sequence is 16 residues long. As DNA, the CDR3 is TGCGCCAGCAGCCAGAGTTCACTAGCGGGTTACAATGAGCAGTTCTTC. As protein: CASSQSSLAGYNEQFF.

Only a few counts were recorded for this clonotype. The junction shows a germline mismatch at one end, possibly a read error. CDR3 region: CASSSSPGQKNIQYF. The CDR3, as DNA: TGTGCTAGCAGCTCCAGTCCGGGGCAGAAAAACATTCAGTACTTC. V gene TRBV7-7 combines with J gene TRBJ2-4; D is possibly TRBD1 or TRBD2 (5 bases each). Germline V gives CDR1 SSHAT, CDR2 FNYEAQ (reference sequence). The CDR3 has 15 residues.

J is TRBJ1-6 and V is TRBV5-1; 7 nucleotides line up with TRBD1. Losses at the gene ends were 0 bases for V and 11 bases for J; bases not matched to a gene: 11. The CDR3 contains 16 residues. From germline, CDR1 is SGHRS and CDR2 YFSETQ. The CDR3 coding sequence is TGCGCCAGCAGCTTGGGTCCCGGACAGGTTTGGACACCCCTCCACTTT. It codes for CASSLGPGQVWTPLHF. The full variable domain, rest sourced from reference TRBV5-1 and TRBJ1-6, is KAGVTQTPRYLIKTRGQQVTLSCSPISGHRSVSWYQQTPGQGLQFLFEYFSETQRNKGNFPGRFSGRQFSNSRSEMNVSTLELGDSALYLCASSLGPGQVWTPLHFGNGTRLTVT.

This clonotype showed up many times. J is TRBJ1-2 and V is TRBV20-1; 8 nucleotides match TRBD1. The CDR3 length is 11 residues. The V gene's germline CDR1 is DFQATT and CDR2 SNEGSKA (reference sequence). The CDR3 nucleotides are TGCAGGGCAGGGGGCAACTATGGCTACACCTTC. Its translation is CRAGGNYGYTF.